This T cell receptor (beta chain) was sequenced in a study of early T cells in non-severe SARS-CoV-2 infection (dated by TCRdb to the early 2020s). Describing the broader study: Because TCR sequencing relied on bulk RNA taken from unsorted whole blood, pairing of alpha and beta chains was not possible.

In its sample, this clonotype was seen a few times. Its binding antigen is unknown. No clone much larger than this one lies a single base away; base qualities are absent. Overall study outcomes, separate from this receptor: VDJdb matching was skewed toward anti-spike CD8 responses, so virus-specific expansions were likely underestimated and private and CD4 specificities were missed.

Library generation was performed with 5' RACE. The run used a NextSeq 500. In the TCR library protocol, unique molecular identifiers were attached to individual cDNA molecules to correct for PCR bias and sequencing error. Both TCR alpha and beta chains were sequenced, and tight co-correlation was observed between alpha and beta sequence abundances in each sample. The study's processing was this. Decombinator V4 was used to annotate TCR sequences for V gene, J gene and CDR3. Expanded TCRs were defined as changing significantly between any two time points under a Poisson model with p below 0.0001. Abundances of TCRs were expressed as counts per million after normalisation to the total number of TCRs sequenced in each sample. TRAV1-2 paired with TRAJ12, TRAJ20 or TRAJ33 defined MAIT TCRs, while TRAV10 paired with TRAJ18 defined iNKT TCRs. A search of VDJdb, accessed on 1 November 2021, was run for TCRs annotated to CMV, EBV and SARS-CoV-2, with TCRs annotated for multiple antigens excluded. TCRdb trimmed the raw reads at Q25, called clones with MiXCR and kept productive beta chains. Rows are unified per CDR3 protein, each entry keeping the most common DNA and genes. The authors' filters were not applied to this entry. This sample comprises some 57,000 distinct CDR3 sequences, roughly 12% of them detected only once. Approximately 9.8% of the sample belongs to the ten largest clones.

This was a case-control study nested in a cohort of healthcare workers in London, UK, who had nasopharyngeal swab PCR tests and blood samples taken every week. Healthcare workers were recruited during the week of the UK lockdown, between 23 and 31 March 2020, and followed weekly for up to roughly 16 weeks. V lost 6 bases and J lost 7 bases, and the count of bases not matched to a germline gene is 7. The CDR3 spans 16 residues, from the cysteine through the phenylalanine. Only the CDR3 DNA stays, 48 bases, in frame from base 1. The germline V gene sets CDR1 to MNHEY and CDR2 to SVGAGI. The chain employs TRBV6-5 and TRBJ1-6, with 12 bases aligning to TRBD1. The specimen was whole blood. The receptor's source is an adult who was a healthcare worker with PCR-confirmed SARS-CoV-2 infection or an uninfected control (not recorded which). CDR3 reads: CASRRGTGGSNSPLHF. The nucleotide sequence is given as TGTGCCAGCAGACGCGGGACAGGGGGCTCAAATTCACCCCTCCACTTT.